This T cell receptor beta chain was captured by sequencing in a study of sequential checkpoint blockade in melanoma (dated by TCRdb to the late 2010s). For the wider study: Patients were assigned by 1:1 randomization to either first-line nivolumab followed by ipilimumab (arm A) or ipilimumab followed by nivolumab (arm B). DNA from 75 to 100 melanoma tumor samples collected before treatment underwent TCRbeta immunosequencing. For about two dozen patients, matched tumor biopsies were obtained before treatment and at week 13, following single-agent nivolumab (arm A) or ipilimumab (arm B). The same lesion was the source of about 80% of the matched pre- and post-treatment tumor biopsy pairs. Maintenance nivolumab came after both trial sequences. Results and caveats for the whole study, not just this receptor: Among patients in the nivolumab-first arm (arm A), tumor TIL clonality before treatment was associated with response (P = .04). Larger, independent patient cohorts are needed to validate the response-prediction model that combines TCR metrics and mutation burden. PD-L1 staining and CD8+ T-cell counts correlated with tumor T-cell fraction and clonality, whereas mutational load did not. Within-arm analyses of tumor T-cell fraction were constrained by small sample sizes and reduced statistical power. Patients with increases in tumor T-cell fraction and clonality by week 13 were approximately 30 times more likely to achieve clinical benefit.

The immunoSEQ Assay was used to immunosequence TCRbeta CDR3 regions from genomic DNA. Before high-throughput sequencing, the genomic DNA was amplified using bias-controlled multiplex PCR. Per the authors' processing: To quantify the absolute abundance of each unique TCRbeta CDR3 region, the sequences were collapsed and filtered. Clonality, defined as 1 minus Pielou's evenness, was calculated using productive rearrangements only. To compute tumor T-cell fraction, TCRbeta template counts were normalized to usable DNA, with usable DNA estimated from several housekeeping genes. A previously published method was used to identify clones whose frequencies were significantly greater in on-treatment samples than in baseline samples. Here the immuneACCESS table is served through TCRdb, limited to in-frame sequences with V and J called. Missing clones are a known gap in these copies; in checked studies unresolved V genes cover under half, and the rest lacks a known reason. V, J and clone size are those of that table, while D and trimming were read from the DNA. Across this sample there are 13,000 or so clones, with roughly a quarter seen only once. The ten largest clones take up approximately 15% of the sample.

Concerning this clone: The antigen it binds to is not known. No qualities accompany the bases; no much larger clone lies one base away.

The treatment or condition label for this specimen denotes: randomized to nivolumab then ipilimumab (arm A) or the reverse (arm B). None of the trial patients had been given prior DNA-damaging chemotherapy. Samples were obtained from patients with melanoma enrolled in CheckMate 064, a randomized, open-label phase II trial of sequential checkpoint blockade. Genomic DNA from formalin-fixed paraffin-embedded (FFPE) tissue samples served as the input for tumor TCR sequencing. V and J are truncated by 3 bases and 2 bases respectively, leaving an intervening sequence of 9 bases. The CDR3 has 14 amino acids, counting the end cysteine and phenylalanine. Only the CDR3 portion is preserved as DNA: 42 bases, with reading frame beginning at the first base. The germline V gene specifies SGDLS as CDR1 and YYNGEE as CDR2.

The starting material was tumor tissue (inferred from file names), obtained from a patient given nivolumab and ipilimumab in sequence. The rearranged segments are TRBV9 and TRBJ1-5; the D gene assignment is ambiguous. The receptor comes from a human donor with melanoma. The CDR3 region reads CASSAEGGNQPQHF. The nucleotide sequence is given as TGTGCCAGCAGCGCGGAGGGAGGCAATCAGCCCCAGCATTTT.